The rows below give T cell receptor beta chains drawn from one sample of a study of shared clonotypes between healthy human individuals. Profiled with immunoSEQ multiplex PCR; TCRdb holds only in-frame clones, not every one. The top ten clones hold around 13% of a sample with about 470,000 clones, 75% to 85% of them seen once. Sequenced input: PBMCs. The receptor set was obtained from a woman in her thirties or forties in good health. Some clones in this sample may be carry-over from other donors' samples. CDR3s include the opening cysteine and the closing phenylalanine or tryptophan. The D gene is left open where the match is weak. Clone size is not always given. Where it is, it says once, few, many or a class for expanded clones.

abundance	d_gene	v_gene	j_gene	CDR3nt	CDR3aa
-	-	TRBV18	TRBJ2-1	TGTGCCAGCTCACCTAGGACAGAACTTGAGCAGTTCTTC	CASSPRTELEQFF
once	-	TRBV5-5	TRBJ1-2	TGTGCCAGCAGCTTCTCCACTAACTATGGCTACACCTTC	CASSFSTNYGYTF
-	-	TRBV18	TRBJ2-7	TGTGCCAGCTCACCACCAGGTCTTCCCTACGAGCAGTACTTC	CASSPPGLPYEQYF
-	-	TRBV18	TRBJ1-4	TGTGCCAGCTCACCACCGGAGGGGTTTGCAACTAATGAAAAACTGTTTTTT	CASSPPEGFATNEKLFF
-	TRBD1	TRBV6-1	TRBJ2-3	TGTGCCAGCAGTGGGACAGGGCCCCCAGATACGCAGTATTTT	CASSGTGPPDTQYF
-	TRBD1	TRBV9	TRBJ1-2	TGTGCCAGCAGCGTAGATCAGGGGGTAGACGGCTACACCTTC	CASSVDQGVDGYTF
-	TRBD2	TRBV19	TRBJ2-7	TGTGCCAGTAGTATTGGGACTAGCGGAGCCTACGAGCAGTACTTC	CASSIGTSGAYEQYF
-	TRBD2	TRBV27	TRBJ2-3	TGTGCCAGCAGTTTAGGGTTAGCGGGAGCCCCGGGGAATACGCAGTATTTT	CASSLGLAGAPGNTQYF
-	-	TRBV9	TRBJ1-4	TGTGCCAGCAGCGCAACCTCGGGACCGAATGAAAAACTGTTTTTT	CASSATSGPNEKLFF
-	TRBD1	TRBV2	TRBJ1-1	TGTGCCAGCGAAGAACAGGGGGACACTGAAGCTTTCTTT	CASEEQGDTEAFF
-	-	TRBV7-2	TRBJ2-3	TGTGCCAGCAGCCAAGAAAGTACAGCAACAGATACGCAGTATTTT	CASSQESTATDTQYF
few	-	TRBV7-2	TRBJ2-1	TGTGCCAGCAGCCCTCAGGGAGGTGAGCAGTTCTTC	CASSPQGGEQFF
-	-	TRBV6-5	TRBJ1-1	TGTGCCAGCGGTTCCCCGCAGAACACTGAAGCTTTCTTT	CASGSPQNTEAFF
-	-	TRBV12-5	TRBJ2-3	TGTGCTAGTGGTTTGGTAGGAGGGGTAACAGATACGCAGTATTTT	CASGLVGGVTDTQYF
-	TRBD1	TRBV9	TRBJ2-1	TGTGCCAGCAGCCCCTGGACAGGGTCGGTCAATGAGCAGTTCTTC	CASSPWTGSVNEQFF
-	-	TRBV4-1	TRBJ2-3	TGCGCCAGCAGCCAAGATCTGAGCGGGCCCCCCTACTCAGATACGCAGTATTTT	CASSQDLSGPPYSDTQYF
-	TRBD1	TRBV5-5	TRBJ1-2	TGTGCCAGCAGCTTGGTTGGGACAGGGTACAACAGCTATGGCTACACCTTC	CASSLVGTGYNSYGYTF
-	TRBD2	TRBV30	TRBJ2-3	TGTGCCTGGAGTGTTGGGCTAGCGGACACAGATACGCAGTATTTT	CAWSVGLADTDTQYF